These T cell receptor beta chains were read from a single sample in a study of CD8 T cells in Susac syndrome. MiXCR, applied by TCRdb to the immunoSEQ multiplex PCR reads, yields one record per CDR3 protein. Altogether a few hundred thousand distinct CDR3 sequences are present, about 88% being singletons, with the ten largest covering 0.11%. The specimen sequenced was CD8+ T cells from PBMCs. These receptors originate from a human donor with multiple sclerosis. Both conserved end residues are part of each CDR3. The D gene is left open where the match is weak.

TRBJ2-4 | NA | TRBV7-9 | CASSRQGGGAKNIQYF
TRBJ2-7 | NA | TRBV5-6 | CASSFWTFHEQYF
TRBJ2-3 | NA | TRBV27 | CASSLIGDTQYF
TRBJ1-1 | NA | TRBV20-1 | CSARDWRETEAFF
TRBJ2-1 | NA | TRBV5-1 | CASSLVGFTNEQFF
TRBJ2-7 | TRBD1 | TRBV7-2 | CASSRQGQEQYF
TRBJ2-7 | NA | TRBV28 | CASSYTGLGEQYF
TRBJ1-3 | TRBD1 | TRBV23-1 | CASSWGQVGSGNTIYF
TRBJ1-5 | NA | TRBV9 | CASSADNSNRPQHF
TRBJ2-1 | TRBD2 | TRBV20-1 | CSATGLAEPSSYNEQFF
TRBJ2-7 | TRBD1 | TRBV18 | CASSPQGDRSYEQYF
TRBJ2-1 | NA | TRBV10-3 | CAAKGGNEQFF
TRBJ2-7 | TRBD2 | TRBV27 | CASSLGGGFSYEQYF
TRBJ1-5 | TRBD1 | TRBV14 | CASSQEWSGGRLSNQPQHF
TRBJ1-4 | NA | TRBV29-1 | CSGDGTGNEKLFF
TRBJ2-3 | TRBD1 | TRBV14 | CASSRRDRSTDTQYF
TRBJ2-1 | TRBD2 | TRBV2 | CASSRVAGINNEQFF
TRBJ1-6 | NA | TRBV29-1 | CSVVGGEESSYNSPLHF
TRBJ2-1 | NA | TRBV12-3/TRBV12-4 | CASSPGPSIHEQFF
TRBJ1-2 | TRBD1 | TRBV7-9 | CASSHDRGPDGYTF
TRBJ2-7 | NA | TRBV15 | CATSPSAHEQYF
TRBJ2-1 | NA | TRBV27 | CASSFNPNFYNEQFF
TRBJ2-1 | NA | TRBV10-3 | CAISESSGSSYNEQFF
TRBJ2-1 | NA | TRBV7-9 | CASSFNEQFF
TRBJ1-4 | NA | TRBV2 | CASRGPEKLFF
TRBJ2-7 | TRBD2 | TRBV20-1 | CSARTSDNYEQYF
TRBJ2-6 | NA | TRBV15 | CAASSTPSSGANVLTF
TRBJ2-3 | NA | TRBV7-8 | CASSSVKGAVTDTQYF